Shown below are 10 T cell receptor beta chains from a single sample sequenced in a study of T cells in localized non-small cell lung cancer. Only in-frame clones appear in the TCRdb table, and some are missing; sequencing was by immunoSEQ multiplex PCR. The data show some 72,000 clones, roughly 86% seen once. The sequencing used peripheral blood, collected before any cancer treatment. The receptors shown here come from a man aged 40 to 69 with stage I lung adenocarcinoma.

This sequence joins TRBV7-8 and TRBJ2-1, with 9 nucleotides matching TRBD2. The germline V gene encodes CDR1 SGHVS and CDR2 FQNEAQ. V shed 3 bases, J shed 0 bases, and the junction held 0 bases outside the gene matches. The CDR3 runs 15 residues. DNA of the CDR3: TGTGCCAGCAGCTTTAGCGGGAGCTCCTACAATGAGCAGTTCTTC. Translation gives CASSFSGSSYNEQFF. Full variable domain (remainder filled in from reference TRBV7-8 and TRBJ2-1): GAGVSQSPRYKVAKRGQDVALRCDPISGHVSLFWYQQALGQGPEFLTYFQNEAQLDKSGLPSDRFFAERPEGSVSTLKIQRTQQEDSAVYLCASSFSGSSYNEQFFGPGTRLTVL.

This chain links TRBV19 with TRBJ1-5; D is unclear. The CDR3 runs to 17 residues. Deletions cut 4 bases from V and 0 bases from J, with 16 bases between. Germline values: CDR1 LNHDA, CDR2 SQIVND (reference sequence). The CDR3 loop reads CASSRGGIRYSNQPQHF. CDR3 in DNA: TGTGCCAGTAGTAGGGGAGGGATCCGGTATAGCAATCAGCCCCAGCATTTT. Complete variable domain (other parts from reference TRBV19 and TRBJ1-5): DGGITQSPKYLFRKEGQNVTLSCEQNLNHDAMYWYRQDPGQGLRLIYYSQIVNDFQKGDIAEGYSVSREKKESFPLTVTSAQKNPTAFYLCASSRGGIRYSNQPQHFGDGTRLSIL.

This rearrangement joins TRBV11-1 to TRBJ1-6; the match to TRBD1 covers 9 bases. Trimming took 3 bases from V and 7 from J; bases not matched to a gene: 13. The germline V gene encodes CDR1 SGHAT and CDR2 FQDESV (reference sequence). CDR3 size: 18 residues. The CDR3 DNA is TGTGCCAGCAGCTTTGGGACAGAAAGAGGGACAGGGAATTCACCCCTCCACTTT. Translated, it gives CASSFGTERGTGNSPLHF.

J is TRBJ2-7 and V is TRBV5-1; possibly TRBD2 for D (5 bases). The CDR3 has 12 amino acids. Germline V gene lookup returns CDR1 SGHRS and CDR2 YFSETQ. V was shortened by 4 bases and J by 7 bases, with 12 bases between the two germline ends. CDR3 in amino acids: CASSIQAEEQYF. The CDR3 DNA is TGCGCCAGCAGCATTCAAGCGGAGGAGCAGTACTTC.

Note on this clone: One end of the junction fails to match germline, which may point to a read error. As DNA, the CDR3 is TGTGCCATCCGTGACCTAGCGGGAGGGAGAAATGAGCAGTTCTTC. As protein: CAIRDLAGGRNEQFF. The genes are TRBV10-3 and TRBJ2-1; the match to TRBD2 covers 12 bases. Per the germline V gene, CDR1 is ENHRY and CDR2 is SYGVKD. The CDR3 length is 15 residues.

The chain joins TRBV2 to TRBJ2-6; D not resolved. This CDR3 has 12 residues. Germline V gives CDR1 SNHLY, CDR2 FYNNEI. The germline V and J ends were trimmed by 6 bases and 2 bases, with 2 bases remaining between them. The CDR3 DNA reads as TGTGCCAGCAGGGCTGGGGCCAACGTCCTGACTTTC. It specifies CASRAGANVLTF.

The genes are TRBV18 and TRBJ1-1; D uncertain. This CDR3 region has 13 residues. Germline-derived CDR1 and CDR2 are KGHSH and LQKENI. The germline V and J ends were trimmed by 6 bases and 11 bases, with 19 bases remaining between them. The CDR3 region has the DNA TGTGCCAGCTCCGCCCTGAAAGAGGGTCTCGCTTTCTTT. This codes for CASSALKEGLAFF.

The genes are TRBV7-9 and TRBJ1-5; a weak D match, TRBD1 (6 bases). Germline V gene sequence: CDR1 SEHNR, CDR2 FQNEAQ (reference sequence). CDR3 length: 16 amino acids. Trimming pared 4 bases from V and 2 bases from J, leaving 15 bases between. DNA of the CDR3: TGTGCCAGCAGCTCAGGAGGGGGTATGGGCAATCAGCCCCAGCATTTT. Translation: CASSSGGGMGNQPQHF.

The chain carries TRBV11-2 and TRBJ1-6; TRBD1 might be the D (6 bases). Germline CDR1 is SGHAT and CDR2 is FQNNGV. The length of the CDR3 is 14 residues. Trimming pared 3 bases from V and 7 bases from J, leaving 10 bases between. The DNA of the CDR3 is TGTGCCAGCAGCTTGACAGGTCCCAATTCACCCCTCCACTTT. This codes for CASSLTGPNSPLHF.

In this sample, this clone turned up a few times. J is TRBJ2-7 and V is TRBV4-1; possible D gene TRBD2, 7 bases. The CDR3 has 19 residues. Trimming took off 1 base at V and 0 bases at J, with 22 bases between the two ends. Germline CDR1 and CDR2: MGHRA and YSYEKL. CDR3 in amino acids: CASSQGEGWGGTSSYEQYF. Written as DNA, the CDR3 is TGCGCCAGCAGCCAAGGTGAGGGATGGGGGGGCACGAGCTCCTACGAGCAGTACTTC.